These T cell receptor beta chains were read from a single sample in a study of ipilimumab plus nivolumab after autologous stem cell transplantation. Here immunoSEQ multiplex PCR was the method, and the copy in TCRdb shows in-frame clones only, minus some. The table has fewer than 85,000 clones, 75% to 85% seen once. The sequencing here drew on PBMCs, taken in a trial of ipilimumab plus nivolumab as post-transplant consolidation. The origin of the receptors is a male donor with diffuse large B-cell lymphoma. Each CDR3 is given with its conserved first and last residue. D genes are given only for firm matches. For some rows the clone size is stated as once, few or many, or as a class when expanded; others skip it.

TRBV29-1	TRBJ1-2	TRBD1	.	CSSWDRENYGYTF	TGCAGCTCTTGGGACAGGGAGAACTATGGCTACACCTTC
TRBV5-6	TRBJ1-3	.	.	CASSQTVVSGNTIYF	TGTGCCAGCAGCCAGACAGTGGTTTCTGGAAACACCATATATTTT
TRBV2	TRBJ2-7	TRBD1	.	CADRQGAGYEQYF	TGTGCCGACAGACAGGGGGCGGGGTACGAGCAGTACTTC
TRBV2	TRBJ1-1	.	.	CASDRDASEAFF	TGTGCCTCCGACCGGGATGCTTCTGAAGCTTTCTTT
TRBV5-6	TRBJ2-3	TRBD2	.	CASSLGLASTDTQYF	TGTGCCAGCAGCCTGGGACTAGCTAGCACAGATACGCAGTATTTT
TRBV6-1	TRBJ2-5	TRBD2	.	CASSASGTTSPETQYF	TGTGCCAGCAGTGCCTCCGGGACTACCAGCCCAGAGACCCAGTACTTC
TRBV5-1	TRBJ2-1	.	.	CASSFMTGNEQFF	TGCGCCAGCAGCTTTATGACAGGCAATGAGCAGTTCTTC
TRBV7-8	TRBJ1-6	.	.	CASSLGGRSNSPLHF	TGTGCCAGCAGCCTTGGGGGCAGATCAAATTCACCCCTCCACTTT
TRBV28	TRBJ1-2	.	once	CASEGTNYGYTF	TGTGCCAGCGAGGGCACAAACTATGGCTACACCTTC
TRBV9	TRBJ2-3	TRBD2	.	CASSAMGLAGDTQYF	TGTGCCAGCAGCGCCATGGGACTAGCGGGAGATACGCAGTATTTT
TRBV9	TRBJ1-6	TRBD1	.	CASSPRDRNNSPLHF	TGTGCCAGCAGCCCCCGGGACAGGAATAATTCACCCCTCCACTTT
TRBV9	TRBJ1-5	TRBD1	.	CASSVGQGWNQPQHF	TGTGCCAGCAGCGTGGGACAGGGGTGGAATCAGCCCCAGCATTTT
TRBV7-2	TRBJ2-1	.	.	CASSLAVATGNEQFF	TGTGCCAGCAGCTTAGCGGTTGCCACTGGGAATGAGCAGTTCTTC
TRBV5-1	TRBJ1-2	.	.	CASSLTLTGTEDYGYTF	TGCGCCAGCAGCTTGACCTTGACAGGTACCGAGGACTATGGCTACACCTTC
TRBV4-1	TRBJ2-1	TRBD2	.	CASSHHKTSGPNNEQFF	TGCGCCAGCAGCCATCACAAGACTAGCGGGCCCAACAATGAGCAGTTCTTC
TRBV5-1	TRBJ2-1	TRBD2	.	CASSLGASGGYNEQFF	TGCGCCAGCAGCTTGGGGGCTAGCGGGGGTTACAATGAGCAGTTCTTC
TRBV20-1	TRBJ2-5	.	.	CSAPLETQYF	TGCAGTGCCCCCCTAGAGACCCAGTACTTC
TRBV2	TRBJ2-2	TRBD1	once	CASSPETGSTGELFF	TGTGCCAGCAGCCCCGAGACAGGGAGCACCGGGGAGCTGTTTTTT
TRBV21-1	TRBJ1-3	.	.	CAKRPGNEYAGNTIYF	TGTGCCAAACGCCCGGGGAATGAGTACGCTGGAAACACCATATATTTT
TRBV18	TRBJ2-7	.	once	CASSPSWTTAAEQYF	TGTGCCAGCTCACCATCCTGGACGACGGCCGCAGAGCAGTACTTC
TRBV12-5	TRBJ1-5	.	few	CASGFRVGTTFNQPQHF	TGTGCTAGTGGTTTTAGAGTCGGGACAACATTCAATCAGCCCCAGCATTTT
TRBV27	TRBJ1-1	.	once	CASSRADSYTEAFF	TGTGCCAGCAGTCGAGCCGACAGCTACACTGAAGCTTTCTTT
TRBV6-5	TRBJ2-7	.	.	CASSSQGGGPYEQYF	TGTGCCAGCAGTTCGCAGGGTGGGGGGCCCTACGAGCAGTACTTC
TRBV25-1	TRBJ2-1	TRBD2	.	CASSELAGYNEQFF	TGTGCCAGCAGTGAGTTAGCGGGATACAATGAGCAGTTCTTC
TRBV4-2	TRBJ2-7	.	.	CASSQVSGRVKSEQYF	TGTGCCAGCAGCCAAGTCAGTGGCAGGGTGAAGAGCGAGCAGTACTTC
TRBV5-1	TRBJ2-7	.	many	CASSPAHDRINEQYF	TGCGCCAGCAGCCCCGCTCATGACAGAATCAACGAGCAGTACTTC
TRBV9	TRBJ2-1	.	.	CASSVVTGTVYEQFF	TGTGCCAGCAGCGTAGTAACAGGCACGGTCTATGAGCAGTTCTTC
TRBV2	TRBJ2-2	.	few	CASSEEVGANTGELFF	TGTGCCAGCAGTGAAGAGGTGGGAGCGAACACCGGGGAGCTGTTTTTT
TRBV6-5	TRBJ1-2	TRBD1	few	CASRGAGGMDYGYTF	TGTGCCAGCAGGGGGGCAGGGGGCATGGACTATGGCTACACCTTC
TRBV5-1	TRBJ1-2	TRBD1	.	CASSLGRGLFNYGYTF	TGCGCCAGCAGCTTGGGCAGGGGGCTATTTAACTATGGCTACACCTTC
TRBV7-9	TRBJ2-2	TRBD1	.	CASSRGQGSAGELFF	TGTGCCAGCAGCAGGGGACAGGGGAGTGCCGGGGAGCTGTTTTTT
TRBV4-2	TRBJ2-5	TRBD2	.	CASSPQGTSGQETQYF	TGTGCCAGCAGCCCGCAAGGGACTAGCGGGCAAGAGACCCAGTACTTC
TRBV6-1	TRBJ1-3	.	once	CASTLPDSGNTIYF	TGTGCCAGCACTCTTCCCGACTCTGGAAACACCATATATTTT
TRBV10-3	TRBJ2-3	TRBD1	.	CAISDRTGGDTQYF	TGTGCCATCAGTGACCGGACAGGGGGAGATACGCAGTATTTT
TRBV9	TRBJ2-5	.	.	CASSVAGTGRQETQYF	TGTGCCAGCAGCGTAGCCGGAACAGGGAGACAAGAGACCCAGTACTTC
TRBV6-5	TRBJ2-5	.	.	CASSYNNGHDQETQYF	TGTGCCAGCAGTTACAACAATGGACATGACCAAGAGACCCAGTACTTC
TRBV7-9	TRBJ2-1	.	.	CASSLTGTSNEQFF	TGTGCCAGCAGCTTAACCGGGACATCCAATGAGCAGTTCTTC
TRBV4-2	TRBJ1-1	.	.	CASSRAGQKNTEAFF	TGTGCCAGCAGCCGAGCGGGACAAAAGAACACTGAAGCTTTCTTT
TRBV28	TRBJ1-5	TRBD1	.	CASSLFQGAIRMAYSNQPQHF	TGTGCCAGCAGTTTATTCCAGGGGGCGATACGGATGGCATATAGCAATCAGCCCCAGCATTTT
TRBV11-2	TRBJ2-3	.	.	CASSWGGLTDTQYF	TGTGCCAGCAGCTGGGGGGGCCTCACAGATACGCAGTATTTT
TRBV7-2	TRBJ2-3	TRBD2	.	CASSTERPGGGTDTQYF	TGTGCCAGCAGCACGGAGCGGCCGGGGGGGGGCACAGATACGCAGTATTTT
TRBV7-2	TRBJ1-5	.	.	CASSLGRGPAQPQHF	TGTGCCAGCAGCCTGGGAAGGGGACCAGCACAGCCCCAGCATTTT
TRBV9	TRBJ1-2	.	.	CASSPSGQAFNYGYTF	TGTGCCAGCAGCCCTTCGGGGCAGGCCTTTAACTATGGCTACACCTTC
TRBV30	TRBJ1-3	.	.	CAWSTGQTAGNTIYF	TGTGCCTGGAGTACAGGTCAAACTGCTGGAAACACCATATATTTT
TRBV29-1	TRBJ1-2	TRBD1	once	CSVEADRGLVNYGYTF	TGCAGCGTTGAAGCGGACAGGGGGCTAGTTAACTATGGCTACACCTTC
TRBV6-1	TRBJ1-1	.	.	CASSERALGKTEAFF	TGTGCCAGCAGTGAACGGGCCCTCGGGAAGACTGAAGCTTTCTTT
TRBV6-5	TRBJ1-1	.	.	CTPQANTEAFF	TGTACCCCTCAGGCGAACACTGAAGCTTTCTTT
TRBV15	TRBJ2-7	TRBD2	.	CATSGGGALYEQYF	TGTGCCACCAGCGGCGGGGGGGCGTTATACGAGCAGTACTTC
TRBV7-2	TRBJ1-2	TRBD1	.	CASSEDRGNYGYTF	TGTGCCAGCAGCGAGGACAGGGGGAACTATGGCTACACCTTC
TRBV7-3	TRBJ2-3	.	few	CASSFAGPGDTQYF	TGTGCCAGCAGCTTTGCGGGCCCGGGAGATACGCAGTATTTT
TRBV10-3	TRBJ2-7	.	.	CAISDSRDGSYEQYF	TGTGCCATCAGTGATTCCCGGGACGGGTCCTACGAGCAGTACTTC